This record covers a single T cell receptor (beta chain). The data stem from a study of blood T cell repertoires in COVID-19. This table comes from immunoSEQ multiplex PCR, and its TCRdb copy is limited to in-frame clones, with some not included. The sample includes nearly 200,000 clones, around four fifths of them seen just once. Germline V CDR1 and CDR2: MNHEY, SVGEGT. The CDR3 loop spans 13 amino acids. Trimming cost V 5 bases and J 4 bases; bases outside gene matches: 4. The receptor was derived from a woman in her 70s with active or convalescent COVID-19. The chain links TRBV6-2 or TRBV6-3 to TRBJ1-2, with 7 bases lining up with TRBD1. Sequencing was performed on peripheral blood. The CDR3 DNA follows: TGTGCCAGCAGTAGGGACAGCGGCTATGGCTACACCTTC. The encoded protein is CASSRDSGYGYTF.